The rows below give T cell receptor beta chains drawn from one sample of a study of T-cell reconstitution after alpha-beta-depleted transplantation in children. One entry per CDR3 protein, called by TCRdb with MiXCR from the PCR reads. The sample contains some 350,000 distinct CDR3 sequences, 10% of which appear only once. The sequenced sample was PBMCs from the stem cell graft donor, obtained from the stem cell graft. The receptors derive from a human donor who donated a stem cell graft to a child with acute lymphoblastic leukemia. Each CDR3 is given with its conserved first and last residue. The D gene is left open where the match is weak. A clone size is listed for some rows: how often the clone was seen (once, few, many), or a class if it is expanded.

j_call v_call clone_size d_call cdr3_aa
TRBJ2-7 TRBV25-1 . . CASSEYLWDSYEQYF
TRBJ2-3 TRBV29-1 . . CSSAGDTDTQYF
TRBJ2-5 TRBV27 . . CASSLGGWKETQYF
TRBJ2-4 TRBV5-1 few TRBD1 CASSATTGVPAKNIQYF
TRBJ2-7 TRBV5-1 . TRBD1 CASRFRDRGDEQYF
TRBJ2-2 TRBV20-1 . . CSARERGSGGTGELFF
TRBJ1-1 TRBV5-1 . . CASSLAGDTEVFF
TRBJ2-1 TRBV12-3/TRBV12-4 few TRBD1 CASIQGSSYNEQFF
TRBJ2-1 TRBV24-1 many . CATSDLYGSDEQFF
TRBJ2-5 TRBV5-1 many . CASSFTYQETQYF
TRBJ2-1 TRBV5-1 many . CASGPEDNLGEQFF
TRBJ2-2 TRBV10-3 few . CAISDLALIANTGELFF
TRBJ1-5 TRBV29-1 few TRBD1 CSVEPSGQGIQPQHF
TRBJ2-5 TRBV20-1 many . CSARDSSVFQETQYF
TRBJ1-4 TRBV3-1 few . CASSQGGLTNEKLFF
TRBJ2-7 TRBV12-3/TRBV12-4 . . CASSPFRGGPSYEQYF
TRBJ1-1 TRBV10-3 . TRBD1 CAISESRQGNTEAFF
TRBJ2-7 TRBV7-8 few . CASSLAKDLSGEQYF
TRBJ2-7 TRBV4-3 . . CASSPYVAGIRGHEQYF
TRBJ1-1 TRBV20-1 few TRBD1 CSAKSPGQGNEAFF
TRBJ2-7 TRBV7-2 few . CASSLSPGFEQYF
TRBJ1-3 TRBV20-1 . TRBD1 CSAGPGQQYF
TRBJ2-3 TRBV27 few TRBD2 CASSSEGGALYTDTQYF
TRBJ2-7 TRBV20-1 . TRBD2 CSARLPGLAFNSYEQYF
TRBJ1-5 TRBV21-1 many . CASIGGRGGLSNQPQHF
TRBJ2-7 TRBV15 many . CATSRDSGEQYF
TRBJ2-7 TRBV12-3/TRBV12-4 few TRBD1 CASSWGTGGEQYF
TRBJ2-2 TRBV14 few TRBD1 CASSQLGTATGELFF
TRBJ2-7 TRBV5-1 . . CASIAPSREQYF
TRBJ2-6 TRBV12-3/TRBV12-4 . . CASRALSGANVLTF
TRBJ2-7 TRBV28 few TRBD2 CASSFPQGTSSSYEQYF
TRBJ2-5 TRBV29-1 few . CSVEGAGGRGETQYF
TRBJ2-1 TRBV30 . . CAWSVSRAYNEQFF
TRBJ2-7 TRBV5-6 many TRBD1 CASSFGTGVSYEQYF
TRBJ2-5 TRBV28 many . CASLVSGQETQYF
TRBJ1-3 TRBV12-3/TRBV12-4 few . CASSVSSSGNTIYF
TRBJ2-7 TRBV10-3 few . CAISPFIRDSYEQYF
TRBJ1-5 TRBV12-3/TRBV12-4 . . CASSSEGGGNQPQHF
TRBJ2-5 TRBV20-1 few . CSARDASLGAGETQYF
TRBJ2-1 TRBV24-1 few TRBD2 CATSDLPSGSYNEQFF
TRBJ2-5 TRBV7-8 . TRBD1 CASSLEPRDRTEF
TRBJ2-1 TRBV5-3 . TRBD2 CAASIGTSFHNEQFF
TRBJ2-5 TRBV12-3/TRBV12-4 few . CASSFQTSDATQYF
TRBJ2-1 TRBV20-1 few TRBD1 CSASGTGDANEQFF
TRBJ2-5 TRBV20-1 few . CSAGGYQETQYF
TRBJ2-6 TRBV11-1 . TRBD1 CASSSLGGRGSGANVLTF
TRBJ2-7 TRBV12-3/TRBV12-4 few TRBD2 CASSLAGGPLNSYEQYF
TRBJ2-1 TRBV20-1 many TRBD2 CSARVRERERYNEQFF
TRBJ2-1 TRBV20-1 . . CSARGQVLYNEQFF
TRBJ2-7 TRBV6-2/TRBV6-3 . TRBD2 CASSYRPGLAGGRSRYYEQYF
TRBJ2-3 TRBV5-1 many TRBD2 CASSLDPAGVTDTQYF